Included here is one TCR beta chain sequence, with context. Its antigen is unknown. The CDR3 runs to 14 residues. Trimming cost V 6 bases and J 8 bases; bases outside gene matches: 12. Germline V gives CDR1 KGHSH, CDR2 LQKENI. The sample is drawn from a study of T cell responses to AZD1222 COVID-19 vaccine. Findings of the study overall: White British people made up most donors, females outnumbered males, and clonal diversity was possibly underestimated. Spike-specific TCR breadth and depth both grew after two AZD1222 doses.

Using immunoSEQ multiplex PCR, the repertoire was profiled, and TCRdb retains in-frame clones only, with some absent. The sample includes over 45,000 clones, around 85% of them seen just once. Sequenced here: peripheral blood, sampled on day 0 of MenACWY control vaccination. The chain is built from TRBV18 and TRBJ1-1; 7 bases are shared with TRBD1. The receptor's source is an adult in good health. The CDR3 DNA sequence: TGTGCCAGCTCCACCGGGACAGCGAACGGGGAAGCTTTCTTT. Translation: CASSTGTANGEAFF.